These 19 T cell receptor beta chains originate from one sample sequenced in a study of regulatory T cells in long-lasting Graves disease. Time point noted: newly diagnosed GD, antithyroid drugs for less than 3 months. PBMCs provided the RNA from which the TCR library was made. CDR3 regions were amplified by Arm-PCR using iRepertoire HTBI primers to build TCR beta libraries. TCRdb processed the multiplex PCR reads anew with MiXCR; each CDR3 protein has one entry. The sample includes 530,000 or so distinct CDR3 sequences, about 16% of them seen just once. This same sample was also taken into another study, of T cells in Graves' hyperthyroidism and ophthalmopathy.

The source was peripheral blood mononuclear cells (PBMCs), collected at new diagnosis, from a patient treated with antithyroid drugs. These receptors were obtained from a man between 18 and 29 years old with Graves disease.

At least ten counts were recorded for this clonotype. The rearrangement links TRBV2 to TRBJ1-4; 7 bases are shared with TRBD1. Unmatched junction bases numbered 5, after V lost 4 bases and J lost 9 bases. Germline CDR1 SNHLY, CDR2 FYNNEI. The CDR3 consists of 13 residues. DNA of the CDR3: TGTGCCAGCAGTGCTGAGGGGGCCCAAAAACTGTTTTTT. As protein: CASSAEGAQKLFF.

The chain recombines TRBV30 with TRBJ1-1, with D possibly matching TRBD1 (5 bases). V lost 0 bases and J lost 7, with 15 bases in between. Germline V gene lookup returns CDR1 GTSNPN and CDR2 SVGIG (reference sequence). CDR3 size: 14 residues. The CDR3 nucleotides read TGTGCCTGGAGTGTACCGGGGGGAGCCCTTGAAGCTTTCTTT. Protein product: CAWSVPGGALEAFF.

Many counts were recorded for this clonotype. The genes are TRBV20-1 and TRBJ2-1; TRBD2 matches at 8 bases. V lost 0 bases, J lost 8 bases, and 6 bases stayed unmatched. This CDR3 is 14 amino acids long. In germline, CDR1 is DFQATT, CDR2 SNEGSKA (reference sequence). The CDR3 sequence is CSAREGIAGYEQFF. In DNA, the CDR3 is TGCAGTGCTAGAGAAGGGATAGCGGGATATGAGCAGTTCTTC.

This clonotype has at least ten counts. The chain employs TRBV6-1 and TRBJ2-7, with TRBD1 matching 8 bases. CDR3 size: 14 residues. Germline V lookup: CDR1 MNHNS, CDR2 SASEGT. V lost 5 bases to trimming and J lost 2 bases; unmatched junction nucleotides: 5. CDR3 amino acids: CASSRQGPTYEQYF. The CDR3 DNA is TGTGCCAGCAGTCGACAGGGGCCAACCTACGAGCAGTACTTC.

The rearrangement links TRBV19 to TRBJ2-4; D might be TRBD2 (6 bases). Trimming took off 5 bases at V and 7 bases at J, with 15 bases between the two ends. Germline-derived CDR1 and CDR2 are LNHDA and SQIVND (reference sequence). The CDR3 contains 14 residues. CDR3 bases: TGTGCCAGTAGTTCCCGGGAGTTGAAGAACATTCAGTACTTC. Translation: CASSSRELKNIQYF.

This clonotype was observed many times. V gene TRBV28 combines with J gene TRBJ2-7; perhaps TRBD2 as D (6 bases). The CDR3 extends over 16 amino acids. Germline CDR1 MDHEN, CDR2 SYDVKM. V lost 4 bases and J lost 2, with 18 bases in between. CDR3 DNA sequence: TGTGCCAGCAGTTCGGCTTTGGAGGGCAACCCCTACGAGCAGTACTTC. Its protein product is CASSSALEGNPYEQYF.

The V gene is TRBV29-1, the J gene TRBJ1-1, with TRBD1 matching over 7 bases. V dropped 5 bases and J dropped 4; count of bases not matched to a gene: 7. The CDR3 spans 13 residues. Per germline, CDR1 SQVTM and CDR2 ANQGSEA. The CDR3 nucleotides are TGCAGCGTTTCAGCAGGGGGATCCACTGAAGCTTTCTTT. It is translated as CSVSAGGSTEAFF. The full variable domain, rest sourced from reference TRBV29-1 and TRBJ1-1, is SAVISQKPSRDICQRGTSLTIQCQVDSQVTMMFWYRQQPGQSLTLIATANQGSEATYESGFVIDKFPISRPNLTFSTLTVSNMSPEDSSIYLCSVSAGGSTEAFFGQGTRLTVV.

The chain uses TRBV28 and TRBJ2-3; possible D gene TRBD2, 6 bases. V lost 7 bases and J lost 2, with 19 bases in between. Germline values: CDR1 MDHEN, CDR2 SYDVKM. The CDR3 has 16 residues. The CDR3 loop is CASTKFGLPNTDTQYF. The CDR3 nucleotides are TGTGCCAGCACCAAATTCGGACTACCTAACACAGATACGCAGTATTTT.

This clonotype was seen only once. The chain uses TRBV5-1 and TRBJ2-1; 9 positions match TRBD1. Germline assignment: CDR1 SGHRS and CDR2 YFSETQ. The CDR3 sequence is 16 residues long. The V segment lost 3 bases and the J segment 4 bases; nucleotides outside the gene matches: 8. CDR3 sequence reads: CASSSQSGTGYNEQFF. The CDR3 DNA reads TGCGCCAGCAGCTCTCAATCCGGGACAGGGTACAATGAGCAGTTCTTC.

The table lists this clonotype with many counts. The chain recombines TRBV12-3 or TRBV12-4 with TRBJ1-5, with 9 bases matching TRBD1. With V trimmed by 4 bases and J by 7 bases, 8 bases remained unmatched. This CDR3 is built from 15 residues. In nucleotides, the CDR3 is TGTGCCAGCAGTTCCTACTGGACAGGGGAACAGCCCCAGCATTTT. As protein: CASSSYWTGEQPQHF.

The sample holds many counts of this clonotype. This sequence joins TRBV20-1 and TRBJ2-7, with TRBD2 matching over 7 bases. The germline V gene encodes CDR1 DFQATT and CDR2 SNEGSKA (reference sequence). V trimming: 0 bases; J trimming: 2 bases; junction bases outside the gene matches: 7. There are 15 residues in the CDR3. CDR3 residues: CSARDSGGAAYEQYF. The CDR3 DNA follows: TGCAGTGCTAGAGACTCGGGGGGAGCGGCCTACGAGCAGTACTTC.

The table lists this clonotype with many counts. The chain carries TRBV5-1 and TRBJ2-1; 7 bases agree with TRBD1. J was trimmed by 1 base and V by 4 bases; bases with no gene match: 8. Germline values: CDR1 SGHRS, CDR2 YFSETQ. This CDR3 has 16 amino acids. The DNA of the CDR3 is TGCGCCAGCAGCCTGGTGAGGGGGCGTTCCTACAATGAGCAGTTCTTC. Translated: CASSLVRGRSYNEQFF.

The chain is built from TRBV6-2 or TRBV6-3 and TRBJ1-1; D gene ambiguous. Germline V CDR1 and CDR2: MNHEY, SVGEGT. The V end was cut by 6 bases, the J end by 0 bases, with 14 bases between. CDR3 length equals 15 residues. The CDR3 loop reads CASSSSLTLNTEAFF. The CDR3 DNA reads as TGTGCCAGCAGCTCATCCCTGACCTTGAACACTGAAGCTTTCTTT.

A few counts support this clonotype. The chain has TRBV28 and TRBJ2-6; 8 nucleotides line up with TRBD1. The J segment lost 2 bases and the V segment lost 5 bases, leaving 11 bases of the junction unmatched. Germline CDR1 MDHEN, CDR2 SYDVKM. The length of the CDR3 is 18 residues. CDR3 protein: CASSITPQGAAGANVLTF. CDR3 in DNA: TGTGCCAGCAGTATTACTCCCCAGGGGGCGGCTGGGGCCAACGTCCTGACTTTC.

Many counts were recorded for this clonotype. The chain employs TRBV20-1 and TRBJ2-5; 10 positions agree with TRBD2. Germline assignment: CDR1 DFQATT and CDR2 SNEGSKA (reference sequence). V lost 5 bases and J lost 8; bases outside the gene matches: 8. This CDR3 comprises 13 residues. The CDR3 loop is CSARTSGTSTQYF. Here the CDR3 DNA reads TGCAGTGCTCGGACTAGCGGAACCTCCACCCAGTACTTC.

This clonotype occurred many times. The chain recombines TRBV27 with TRBJ2-7; D is undetermined. This CDR3 is 13 amino acids long. V was clipped by 3 bases and J by 7 bases, with 13 bases between them. Germline V CDR1 and CDR2: MNHEY, SMNVEV (reference sequence). The CDR3 loop reads CASSFADAGEQYF. CDR3 in DNA: TGTGCCAGCAGTTTTGCGGATGCAGGAGAGCAGTACTTC.

A note on this clonotype: A much larger clone differs from this one at a single base, so this may be a read error. The rearrangement joins TRBV11-2 to TRBJ1-1; TRBD1 might be the D (5 bases). The CDR3 has 17 residues. Germline V gene lookup returns CDR1 SGHAT and CDR2 FQNNGV. Trimming stripped 1 base from V and 6 bases from J, with 21 bases between. CDR3 in amino acids: CASSLADGGFEGAEAFF. CDR3 DNA: TGTGCCAGCAGCTTAGCAGATGGGGGGTTTGAAGGCGCTGAAGCTTTCTTT.

V and J are TRBV29-1 and TRBJ2-7; 11 positions agree with TRBD2. Germline CDR1 reads SQVTM; CDR2 reads ANQGSEA. This CDR3 is 16 amino acids long. Trimming removed 6 bases from V and 0 bases from J; junction bases left unmatched: 10. The CDR3: CSVEIPGLADSYEQYF. In nucleotides, the CDR3 is TGCAGCGTCGAAATCCCGGGACTAGCGGACTCCTACGAGCAGTACTTC.

This clonotype turned up a few times. V is TRBV30 and J is TRBJ1-1; unclear D gene. There are 12 residues in the CDR3. Germline V lookup: CDR1 GTSNPN, CDR2 SVGIG (reference sequence). V was shortened by 5 bases and J by 4 bases, with 11 bases between the two germline ends. The CDR3 spells CAWGDGSTEAFF. The CDR3 nucleotides are TGTGCCTGGGGGGATGGTAGCACTGAAGCTTTCTTT.